One sample yielded the 13 T cell receptor beta chains listed below, sequenced in a study of blood T cell repertoires in COVID-19. Clones were read by immunoSEQ multiplex PCR, and TCRdb kept only the in-frame ones, dropping some. This sample has approximately 65,000 clones, with roughly 91% found just once. Sequencing used peripheral blood. These receptors were obtained from a man aged 50 to 59 with COVID-19, enrolled during active disease.

V is TRBV4-1 and J is TRBJ1-5, with 9 positions matching TRBD1. This CDR3 comprises 14 residues. CDR1 and CDR2 from the germline V gene are MGHRA and YSYEKL. J was trimmed by 5 bases and V by 5 bases; bases with no gene match: 4. CDR3 sequence (DNA): TGCGCCAGCAGCGGCCGGACAGGGGATCAGCCCCAGCATTTT. Protein sequence: CASSGRTGDQPQHF.

This clone was found once. The J gene is TRBJ1-1, the V gene TRBV2, with D uncertain. The CDR3 is 13 amino acids. Germline values: CDR1 SNHLY, CDR2 FYNNEI. V lost 2 bases and J lost 1, with 5 bases in between. The CDR3 DNA is TGTGCCAGCAGTGAACTCAGGAACACTGAAGCTTTCTTT. Encoded protein: CASSELRNTEAFF.

V usage is TRBV28 and J usage is TRBJ2-7, with 8 bases fitting TRBD2. Germline V gene sequence: CDR1 MDHEN, CDR2 SYDVKM. The CDR3 is made up of 13 amino acids. Unmatched junction bases numbered 5, after V lost 4 bases and J lost 6 bases. CDR3 residues: CASSYSGGGEQYF. As DNA, the CDR3 is TGTGCCAGCAGTTATTCCGGGGGGGGCGAGCAGTACTTC.

The chain employs TRBV27 and TRBJ2-7; no reliable D call. V was cut by 6 bases and J by 3 bases, with 12 bases left in between. There are 13 residues in the CDR3. Looked up from germline, CDR1 is MNHEY and CDR2 is SMNVEV (reference sequence). CDR3 amino acids: CASSPSLGYEQYF. The CDR3 region has the DNA TGTGCCAGCAGCCCCTCCCTCGGCTACGAGCAGTACTTC.

This clone was picked up one time. The genes are TRBV28 and TRBJ2-7; weak D call: TRBD1 (5 bases). The ends were cut back, 6 bases at V and 6 bases at J, with 15 bases in the middle. The CDR3 spans 13 residues. Looked up from germline, CDR1 is MDHEN and CDR2 is SYDVKM. DNA for the CDR3: TGTGCCAGCAGGGACCCAGGGCTTGGCGAGCAGTACTTC. It is translated as CASRDPGLGEQYF.

The chain has TRBV28 and TRBJ1-5, with 9 bases aligning to TRBD1. V lost 5 bases to trimming and J lost 1 base; unmatched junction nucleotides: 6. Germline CDR1 and CDR2: MDHEN and SYDVKM. The CDR3 has 16 amino acids. CDR3: CASSPHRGRSNQPQHF. Here the CDR3 DNA reads TGTGCCAGCAGTCCCCACAGGGGGCGAAGCAATCAGCCCCAGCATTTT.

CDR3 in amino acids: CASNTWRVSETQYF. DNA for the CDR3: TGTGCCAGCAACACTTGGAGGGTATCAGAGACCCAGTACTTC. The rearrangement links TRBV5-6 to TRBJ2-5, with D perhaps matching TRBD2 (6 bases). V gave up 6 bases and J gave up 4 bases, with 16 bases separating them. Germline lookup yields CDR1 SGHDT and CDR2 YYEEEE. The CDR3 has 14 amino acids.

The chain employs TRBV19 and TRBJ1-5; D is unresolved. The CDR3 loop spans 17 amino acids. The germline V gene encodes CDR1 LNHDA and CDR2 SQIVND (reference sequence). Between the trimmed V and J ends, which lost 9 bases and 0 bases, there was a span of 21 bases. CDR3 loop: CARALVSRHDSNQPQHF. The CDR3 DNA is TGTGCCAGGGCTCTGGTCAGCAGACATGATAGCAATCAGCCCCAGCATTTT.

The DNA of the CDR3 is TGCGCCAGCAGTTTTACAGGGGTTTTGAGCTATGGCTACACCTTC. Encoded protein: CASSFTGVLSYGYTF. The chain has TRBV5-1 and TRBJ1-2, with 7 bases aligning to TRBD1. V shed 5 bases and J 4 bases; nucleotides not matched to a gene: 11. This CDR3 region has 15 residues. Germline loops: CDR1 SGHRS, CDR2 YFSETQ.

The CDR3 sequence: CASRFGGNRGNFYEQYF. CDR3 nucleotides: TGTGCAAGTCGCTTTGGTGGGAACAGGGGGAACTTCTACGAGCAGTACTTC. The gene calls are TRBV12-2 and TRBJ2-7; the D call of TRBD1 is as the table states it, not checked on the DNA. TRBV12-2 is a pseudogene locus. This CDR3 contains 17 residues.

The chain employs TRBV7-9 and TRBJ1-3; D is uncertain. Germline V gives CDR1 SEHNR, CDR2 FQNEAQ (reference sequence). V was clipped by 4 bases and J by 0 bases, with 10 bases between them. This CDR3 comprises 15 residues. CDR3 DNA sequence: TGTGCCAGCAGCTCCCCTCCCCTCTCTGGAAACACCATATATTTT. This sequence encodes CASSSPPLSGNTIYF.

The J gene is TRBJ2-1, the V gene TRBV4-1, with 8 nucleotides matching TRBD2. CDR3 length: 16 residues. Germline CDR1 reads MGHRA; CDR2 reads YSYEKL. The V gene end was trimmed by 2 bases and the J gene end by 0 bases; junction bases not matched to a gene: 3. CDR3 DNA: TGCGCCAGCAGCCAACCGGGACTAGTCTCCTACAATGAGCAGTTCTTC. Translation: CASSQPGLVSYNEQFF.

The J gene is TRBJ2-3, the V gene TRBV11-2; D gene ambiguous. Germline V gene sequence: CDR1 SGHAT, CDR2 FQNNGV. Trimming removed 1 base at V and 2 bases at J, with 13 bases between. This CDR3 region has 16 residues. The CDR3 DNA is TGTGCCAGCAGCTTAGGTGCCTCTCCCTACACAGATACGCAGTATTTT. It yields the protein CASSLGASPYTDTQYF.